This T cell receptor beta chain is drawn from a study of blood T cell repertoires in COVID-19. Study-level background: In each case, the material was cDNA or gDNA derived from T cells, B-cell-depleted T cells, or PBMCs.

The CDR3 consists of 12 residues. Germline CDR1 reads SGHRS; CDR2 reads YFSETQ. Trimming stripped 4 bases from V and 7 bases from J, with 11 bases between. Participants were placed into cohorts based on the clinical history they reported. Clones were sequenced by immunoSEQ multiplex PCR, and TCRdb holds only the in-frame ones, with some missing. The sample yields fewer than 400,000 clones, about 86% seen once. Sequencing used PBMCs or T cells enriched from blood (not recorded which). This TCR came from a woman in her forties or fifties who had recovered from COVID-19. J is TRBJ1-2 and V is TRBV5-1; possibly TRBD1 for D (6 bases). The CDR3 sequence is CASSPLDSGYTF. The CDR3 coding sequence is TGCGCCAGCAGCCCTCTGGACAGTGGCTACACCTTC. Drawing the rest from reference TRBV5-1 and TRBJ1-2, the complete variable domain is KAGVTQTPRYLIKTRGQQVTLSCSPISGHRSVSWYQQTPGQGLQFLFEYFSETQRNKGNFPGRFSGRQFSNSRSEMNVSTLELGDSALYLCASSPLDSGYTFGSGTRLTVV.